This T cell receptor beta chain was sequenced for a study of T cells and Merkel cell carcinoma outcomes. Notes on the study in general: Repertoire plus T-cell density reportedly predicted Merkel cell carcinoma outcomes.

Germline loops: CDR1 SGHTA, CDR2 FQGTGA. The CDR3 spans 13 residues. V lost 3 bases and J lost 7; bases outside the gene matches: 5. The table came from immunoSEQ multiplex PCR; TCRdb's copy has only in-frame clones and leaves some out. The data contain some 19,000 clones, over 70% of them singletons. A remark on this clone: Its target is unknown.

Sequencing was done on a sample of tumor tissue from Merkel cell carcinoma. This chain uses TRBV7-3 with TRBJ1-2; 7 bases agree with TRBD1. The source of this sequence is a human donor with Merkel cell carcinoma. CDR3 protein: CASSLTGLGGYTF. CDR3 nucleotides: TGTGCCAGCAGCTTGACAGGGTTAGGTGGCTACACCTTC.